Included here is one T cell receptor (beta chain) sequence, with context. Treatment denoted: 15 to 20 received Ad26.COV2.S at low or high dose, single or two shots; about 5 received placebo; per-sample allocation not given. Day 63 following the first vaccine or placebo injection was when the samples were taken. Donation was by an adult aged 18-55 years who was in Boston. Sequencing used immunoSEQ multiplex PCR; TCRdb keeps in-frame clones, though not all of them. The table lists 430,000 or so clones, 85% to 90% of them singletons. The data originate from a study of Ad26.COV2.S vaccination and SARS-CoV-2 variants. Overall study context: Among those in the COV1001 Ad26.COV2.S trial arm was the donor.

The CDR3 runs 16 residues. Per germline, CDR1 SGHAT and CDR2 FQNNGV. V shed 5 bases and J 2 bases; nucleotides not matched to a gene: 8. The sample in question was peripheral blood, obtained in a trial of Ad26.COV2.S vaccine versus placebo. V usage is TRBV11-2 and J usage is TRBJ2-3, with 9 bases that match TRBD1. This TCR came from a person between 18 and 65 years old who received the Ad26.COV2.S COVID-19 vaccine or a placebo. CDR3 loop: CASSHIGQGTTDTQYF. Here the CDR3 DNA reads TGTGCCAGCAGCCATATAGGACAGGGGACCACAGATACGCAGTATTTT.